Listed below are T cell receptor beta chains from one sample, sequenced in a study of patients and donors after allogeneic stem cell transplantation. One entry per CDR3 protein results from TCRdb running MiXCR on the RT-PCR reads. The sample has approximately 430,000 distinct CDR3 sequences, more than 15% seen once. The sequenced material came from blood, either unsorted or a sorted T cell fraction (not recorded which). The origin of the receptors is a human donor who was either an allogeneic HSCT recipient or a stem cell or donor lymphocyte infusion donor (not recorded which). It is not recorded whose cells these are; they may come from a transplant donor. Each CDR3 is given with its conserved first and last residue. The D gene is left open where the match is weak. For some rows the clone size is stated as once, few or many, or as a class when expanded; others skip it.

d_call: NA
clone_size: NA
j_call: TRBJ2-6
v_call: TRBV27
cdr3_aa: CASSSQGGLHFSGANVLTF
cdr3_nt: TGTGCCAGCAGTTCCCAGGGCGGACTCCACTTCTCTGGGGCCAACGTCCTGACTTTC

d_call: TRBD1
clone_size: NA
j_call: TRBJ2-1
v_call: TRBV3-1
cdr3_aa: CASSQELGQGAVYNEQFF
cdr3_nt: TGTGCCAGCAGCCAAGAGCTTGGACAGGGGGCTGTCTACAATGAGCAGTTCTTC

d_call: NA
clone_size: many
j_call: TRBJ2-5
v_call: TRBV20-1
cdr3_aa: CSASSRSGETQYF
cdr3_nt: TGCAGTGCTAGTTCGAGATCGGGAGAGACCCAGTACTTC

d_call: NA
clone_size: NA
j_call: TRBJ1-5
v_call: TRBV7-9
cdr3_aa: CASSLGWGLPNQPQHF
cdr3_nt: TGTGCCAGCAGCTTAGGGTGGGGGCTTCCCAATCAGCCCCAGCATTTT

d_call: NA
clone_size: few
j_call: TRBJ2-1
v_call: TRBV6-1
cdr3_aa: CASSIRQRYNEQFF
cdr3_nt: TGTGCCAGCAGTATACGACAGCGCTACAATGAGCAGTTCTTC

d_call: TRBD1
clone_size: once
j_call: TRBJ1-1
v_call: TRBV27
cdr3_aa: CASSRQGATEAFF
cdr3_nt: TGTGCCAGCAGTCGACAGGGGGCAACTGAAGCTTTCTTT

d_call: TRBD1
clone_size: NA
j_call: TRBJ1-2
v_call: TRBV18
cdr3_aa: CASSPYTGGGGYTF
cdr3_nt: TGTGCCAGCTCACCCTATACAGGGGGTGGAGGCTACACCTTC

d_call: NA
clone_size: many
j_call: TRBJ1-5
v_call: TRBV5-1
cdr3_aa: CASSLQGKGNQPQHF
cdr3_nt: TGCGCCAGCAGCTTGCAGGGGAAGGGCAATCAGCCCCAGCATTTT

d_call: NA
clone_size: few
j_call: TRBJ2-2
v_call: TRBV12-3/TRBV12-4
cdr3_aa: CASPDGTGELFF
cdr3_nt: TGTGCCAGCCCAGATGGCACCGGGGAGCTGTTTTTT

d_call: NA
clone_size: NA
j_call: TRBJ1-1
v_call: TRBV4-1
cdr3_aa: CASSLISSQGRTEAFF
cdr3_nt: TGCGCCAGCAGCCTTATATCTAGTCAGGGGCGGACTGAAGCTTTCTTT

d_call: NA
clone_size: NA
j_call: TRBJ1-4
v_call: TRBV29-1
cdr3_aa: CSVSVYEKLFF
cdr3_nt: TGCAGCGTTTCGGTTTATGAAAAACTGTTTTTT

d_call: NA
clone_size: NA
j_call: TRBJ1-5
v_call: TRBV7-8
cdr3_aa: CASSSQKAGNQPQHF
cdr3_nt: TGTGCCAGCAGCTCACAAAAAGCGGGTAATCAGCCCCAGCATTTT

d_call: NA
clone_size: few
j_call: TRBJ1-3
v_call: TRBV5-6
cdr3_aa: CASSLDIAGLGNTIYF
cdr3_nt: TGTGCCAGCAGCTTGGACATTGCAGGGCTGGGAAACACCATATATTTT

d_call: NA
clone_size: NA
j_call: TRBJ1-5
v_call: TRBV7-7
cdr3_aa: CASSPSPYQPQHF
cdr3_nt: TGTGCTAGCAGCCCGAGTCCCTATCAGCCCCAGCATTTT

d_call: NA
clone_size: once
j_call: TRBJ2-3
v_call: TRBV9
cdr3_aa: CASSRLGSSDTQYF
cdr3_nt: TGTGCCAGCAGCCGTTTGGGTAGTTCAGATACGCAGTATTTT

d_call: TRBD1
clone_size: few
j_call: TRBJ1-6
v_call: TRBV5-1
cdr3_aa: CASSLAQGASPYNSPLHF
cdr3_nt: TGCGCCAGCAGCTTGGCCCAGGGGGCGAGCCCCTATAATTCACCCCTCCACTTT

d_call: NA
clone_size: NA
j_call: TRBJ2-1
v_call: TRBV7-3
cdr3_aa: CASRRTVWDEQFF
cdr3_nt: TGTGCCAGCAGGAGAACCGTTTGGGATGAGCAGTTCTTC

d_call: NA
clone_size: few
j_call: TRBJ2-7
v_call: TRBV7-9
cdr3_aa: CASSRPPRLLYEQYF
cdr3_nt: TGTGCCAGCAGTCGTCCTCCCCGACTACTCTACGAGCAGTACTTC

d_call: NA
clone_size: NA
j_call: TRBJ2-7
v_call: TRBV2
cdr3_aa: CASSERKQYF
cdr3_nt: TGTGCCAGCAGTGAAAGAAAGCAGTACTTC

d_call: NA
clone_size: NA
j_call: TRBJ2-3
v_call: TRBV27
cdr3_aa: CASSLSPRLGAADTQYF
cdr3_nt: TGTGCCAGCAGTTTATCCCCCAGACTAGGAGCGGCAGATACGCAGTATTTT

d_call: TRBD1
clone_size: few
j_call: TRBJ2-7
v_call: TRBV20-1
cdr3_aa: CSARGLGQGLTYEQYF
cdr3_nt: TGCAGTGCTAGAGGCCTGGGACAGGGGCTTACCTACGAGCAGTACTTC

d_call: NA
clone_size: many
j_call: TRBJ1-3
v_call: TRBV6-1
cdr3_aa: CASSPLLSGNTIYF
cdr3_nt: TGTGCCAGCAGCCCCCTCCTCTCTGGAAACACCATATATTTT

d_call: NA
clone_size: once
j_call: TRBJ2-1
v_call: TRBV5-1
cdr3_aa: CASSLGPEWENEQFF
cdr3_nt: TGCGCCAGCAGCTTAGGGCCAGAGTGGGAGAATGAGCAGTTCTTC

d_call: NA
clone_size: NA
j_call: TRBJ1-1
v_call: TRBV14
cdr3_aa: CASSPGASTEAFF
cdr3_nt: TGTGCCAGCAGCCCGGGGGCTTCCACTGAAGCTTTCTTT

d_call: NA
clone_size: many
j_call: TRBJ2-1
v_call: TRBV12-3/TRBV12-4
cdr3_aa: CASSLEGDYNEQFF
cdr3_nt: TGTGCCAGCAGTTTGGAGGGGGATTACAATGAGCAGTTCTTC

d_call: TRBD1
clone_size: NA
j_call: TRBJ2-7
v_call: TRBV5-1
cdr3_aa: CASSLTGERYEQYF
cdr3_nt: TGCGCCAGCAGCTTAACAGGGGAGCGCTACGAGCAGTACTTC

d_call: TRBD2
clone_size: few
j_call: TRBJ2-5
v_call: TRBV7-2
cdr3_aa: CASSPGGSDQETQYF
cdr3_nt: TGTGCCAGCAGCCCGGGGGGGTCAGATCAAGAGACCCAGTACTTC

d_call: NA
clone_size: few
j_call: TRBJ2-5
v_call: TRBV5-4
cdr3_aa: CASSSGRPSALETQYF
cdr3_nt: TGTGCCAGCAGCTCAGGGAGGCCTAGCGCTTTGGAGACCCAGTACTTC

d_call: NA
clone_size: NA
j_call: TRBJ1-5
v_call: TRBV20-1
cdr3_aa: CSARRSPAGNQPQHF
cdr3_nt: TGCAGTGCTAGACGGAGCCCTGCGGGCAATCAGCCCCAGCATTTT

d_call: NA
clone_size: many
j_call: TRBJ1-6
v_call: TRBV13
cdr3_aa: CASSSPGVSPLHF
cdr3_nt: TGTGCCAGCAGCTCCCCAGGGGTTTCACCCCTCCACTTT

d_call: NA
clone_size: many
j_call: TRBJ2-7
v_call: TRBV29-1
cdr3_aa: CSVTRGPTSFYEQYF
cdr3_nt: TGCAGCGTTACGCGGGGGCCTACTTCATTCTACGAGCAGTACTTC

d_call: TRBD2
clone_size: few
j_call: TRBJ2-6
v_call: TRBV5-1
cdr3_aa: CASSSGLAGTSGANVLTF
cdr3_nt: TGCGCCAGCAGCTCCGGACTAGCGGGGACCTCTGGGGCCAACGTCCTGACTTTC

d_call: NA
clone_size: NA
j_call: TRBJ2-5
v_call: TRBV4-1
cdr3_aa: CASSQSQLQETQYF
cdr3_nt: TGCGCCAGCAGCCAGTCCCAGTTGCAGGAGACCCAGTACTTC

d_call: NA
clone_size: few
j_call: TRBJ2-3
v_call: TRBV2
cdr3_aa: CASSEDLFTDTQYF
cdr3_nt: TGTGCCAGCAGTGAAGACCTCTTCACAGATACGCAGTATTTT

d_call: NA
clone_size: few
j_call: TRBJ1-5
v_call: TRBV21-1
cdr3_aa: CASLQGPGGNQPQHF
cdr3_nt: TGTGCCAGCCTACAGGGTCCGGGGGGCAATCAGCCCCAGCATTTT

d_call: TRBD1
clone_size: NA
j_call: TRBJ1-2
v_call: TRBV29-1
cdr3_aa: CSGRTDRESGYTF
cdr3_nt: TGCAGCGGGCGGACAGACAGGGAAAGTGGCTACACCTTC

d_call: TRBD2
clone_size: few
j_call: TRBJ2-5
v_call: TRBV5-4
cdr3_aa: CASSPGTTQETQYF
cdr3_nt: TGTGCCAGCAGCCCCGGGACTACTCAAGAGACCCAGTACTTC

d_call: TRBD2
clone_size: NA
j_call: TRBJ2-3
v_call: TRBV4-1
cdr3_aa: CASSNLAGGPDTQYF
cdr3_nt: TGCGCCAGCAGCAATCTAGCGGGAGGGCCGGATACGCAGTATTTT

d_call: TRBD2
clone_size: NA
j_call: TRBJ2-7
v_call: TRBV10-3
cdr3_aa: CAISDSLLAGTYEQYF
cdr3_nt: TGTGCCATCAGTGATTCCTTGCTAGCGGGAACCTACGAGCAGTACTTC

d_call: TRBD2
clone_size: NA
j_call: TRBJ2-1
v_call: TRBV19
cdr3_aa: CASSIDGGAGNEQFF
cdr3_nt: TGTGCCAGTAGTATAGACGGGGGGGCAGGCAATGAGCAGTTCTTC

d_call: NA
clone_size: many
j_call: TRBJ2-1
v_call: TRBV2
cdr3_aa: CASNAEYNEQFF
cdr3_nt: TGTGCCAGCAATGCGGAGTACAATGAGCAGTTCTTC